The 10 T cell receptor beta chains in this list originate from one sample, sequenced in a study of T cell repertoires in cytomegalovirus infection. The antigens these receptors bind are not known. TCRdb redid the calling of the reads with MiXCR, one entry per CDR3 protein. The table records about 920,000 distinct CDR3 sequences, less than 40% of them present only once. The specimen was cultured CD8+ T cells from PBMCs, collected from culture after CMV antigen stimulation. Every receptor here comes from a human donor in good health (CMV status not recorded). Some clones in this sample may be carry-over from other donors' samples.

The chain couples TRBV5-4 to TRBJ2-3, with 8 bases identical to TRBD2. The CDR3 loop spans 16 amino acids. Germline V gene lookup returns CDR1 SGHNT and CDR2 YYREEE (reference sequence). The ends lost 0 bases at V and 0 bases at J; junction bases unmatched: 3. CDR3 in DNA: TGTGCCAGCAGCTTGGGGCGGGGGGCTAGCACAGATACGCAGTATTTT. Its translation is CASSLGRGASTDTQYF.

This clonotype was counted a few times. This sequence joins TRBV6-6 and TRBJ2-7; D perhaps matches TRBD2 (7 bases). Deletions cut 10 bases from V and 0 bases from J, with 10 bases between. The germline V gene has CDR1 MNHNY and CDR2 SVGAGI (reference sequence). The CDR3 has 12 residues. DNA for the CDR3: TGTGCCACAGGGGACTACTCCTACGAGCAGTACTTC. It encodes CATGDYSYEQYF.

This clonotype was detected many times. The rearrangement uses TRBV28 and TRBJ1-1, with D tentatively TRBD1 (6 bases). The CDR3 runs to 14 residues. The V end lost 5 bases, the J end lost 6 bases, and 16 bases lay between the germline ends. The V gene's germline CDR1 is MDHEN and CDR2 SYDVKM. The CDR3 DNA reads TGTGCCAGCAGTCAGGGGATCGGAGGCGCTGAAGCTTTCTTT. Its translation: CASSQGIGGAEAFF.

In this sample, this clonotype turned up a few times. This chain joins TRBV5-6 and TRBJ1-1; D might be TRBD1 (6 bases). V was cut by 1 base and J by 0 bases, with 10 bases left in between. Germline values: CDR1 SGHDT, CDR2 YYEEEE. The CDR3 sequence is 15 residues long. CDR3 sequence (DNA): TGTGCCAGCAGCTTGAGGGGGACGATGAACACTGAAGCTTTCTTT. Amino acids: CASSLRGTMNTEAFF.

This clonotype was picked up a small number of times. The genes are TRBV12-3 or TRBV12-4 and TRBJ1-5, with TRBD1 matching over 8 bases. V trimming: 6 bases; J trimming: 6 bases; junction bases outside the gene matches: 1. The CDR3 covers 12 residues. The CDR3 here is CASSGQGQPQHF. The CDR3 DNA reads as TGTGCCAGCAGCGGACAGGGTCAGCCCCAGCATTTT.

This clonotype has just a few counts. CDR3 residues: CSVRQGAGANVLTF. For the CDR3, the DNA is TGCAGCGTCAGACAGGGGGCTGGGGCCAACGTCCTGACTTTC. V usage is TRBV29-1 and J usage is TRBJ2-6, with TRBD1 matching over 9 bases. The CDR3 consists of 14 residues. The V segment lost 6 bases and the J segment 2 bases; nucleotides outside the gene matches: 2. CDR1 and CDR2 (germline): SQVTM, ANQGSEA.

This clonotype was seen a handful of times. The rearrangement uses TRBV27 and TRBJ2-3, with D maybe TRBD1 (5 bases). The CDR3 loop spans 15 amino acids. Trimming removed 3 bases at V and 4 bases at J, with 14 bases between. Germline CDR1 is MNHEY and CDR2 is SMNVEV (reference sequence). Here the CDR3 reads CASSFQGSSSDTQYF. The CDR3 DNA is TGTGCCAGCAGTTTTCAGGGTTCATCCTCAGATACGCAGTATTTT.

The chain has TRBV27 and TRBJ2-7; TRBD1 might be the D (5 bases). The V gene lost 3 bases and the J gene lost 4 bases, with 13 bases spanning the gap. There are 14 residues in the CDR3. Germline V gene data show CDR1 as MNHEY and CDR2 as SMNVEV (reference sequence). CDR3 DNA: TGTGCCAGCAGTTTGGGCAGGGATCATTACGAGCAGTACGTC. As protein: CASSLGRDHYEQYV.

This chain uses TRBV4-3 with TRBJ1-1, with a tentative D call TRBD1 (5 bases). Germline loops: CDR1 LGHNA, CDR2 YSLEER. Trimming stripped 0 bases from V and 10 bases from J, with 12 bases between. CDR3 length: 13 amino acids. CDR3 coding DNA: TGCGCCAGCAGCCAAGAGGGGGGGGATGGAGCTTTCTTT. Amino acid sequence: CASSQEGGDGAFF.

About this clonotype: A much larger clone differs by one base, so this may be a read error. The chain combines TRBV11-2 with TRBJ2-3, with 10 positions matching TRBD1. V lost 0 bases, J lost 3 bases, and 9 bases stayed unmatched. CDR3 length: 18 amino acids. Germline values: CDR1 SGHAT, CDR2 FQNNGV. CDR3 in amino acids: CASSLDDLGQGTTDTQYF. CDR3 in DNA: TGTGCCAGCAGCTTAGACGACCTGGGACAGGGGACGACAGATACGCAGTATTTT. Full variable domain (outside the CDR3, taken from reference TRBV11-2 and TRBJ2-3): EAGVAQSPRYKIIEKRQSVAFWCNPISGHATLYWYQQILGQGPKLLIQFQNNGVVDDSQLPKDRFSAERLKGVDSTLKIQPAKLEDSAVYLCASSLDDLGQGTTDTQYFGPGTRLTVL.